The clone carrying this T cell receptor beta chain was found a few times. Antigen: not known. The data originate from a study of T-cell memory formation after mild COVID-19. Trimming removed 1 base at V and 3 bases at J, with 16 bases between. CDR1 and CDR2 (germline): SEHNR, FQNEAQ (reference sequence). The CDR3 totals 16 residues. TCRdb recomputed calls from the 5' RACE reads with MiXCR, one row per CDR3 protein. The table records some 320,000 distinct CDR3 sequences, more than 15% of them present only once. Study-level findings and limits: Later expanders leaned CD4+, whereas clones that contracted between day 15 and 85 were balanced CD4/CD8.

This receptor was obtained from a man younger than 30 who had mild COVID-19 (a few samples of this study predate the infection). Cell type and time point are not known. Sequences were obtained from PBMCs or a T cell subset sorted from them (not recorded which). The chain links TRBV7-9 to TRBJ2-7; D is undetermined. The DNA for the CDR3 is TGTGCCAGCAGCTTAGGTGTCCAGGCGTTCGTCTACGAGCAGTACTTC. Translated, it gives CASSLGVQAFVYEQYF.